This T cell receptor beta chain was documented in a study of shared clonotypes between healthy human individuals. Here immunoSEQ multiplex PCR was the method, and the copy in TCRdb shows in-frame clones only, minus some. This table holds about a million clones, 70% to 80% found once. The V gene's germline CDR1 is MGHRA and CDR2 YSYEKL. The CDR3 contains 15 residues. V gave up 3 bases and J gave up 4 bases, with 13 bases separating them. Notes on the study in general: Roughly 5% was the fraction of naive CD4 clonotypes found shared across a few donors.

Concerning this clone: Its antigen is undetermined.

Input material: memory CD4+ T cells sorted from blood. Subset denoted: CD45RA-negative fraction. The sequence was obtained from a man aged 18-30 years in good health. This rearrangement joins TRBV4-1 to TRBJ1-3; tentative D call: TRBD1 (6 bases). The CDR3 nucleotides are TGCGCCAGCAGCCAGGGGGGGGCAGGAGGAAACACCATATATTTT. Its translation is CASSQGGAGGNTIYF.